This T cell receptor (beta chain) was recorded in a study of cytomegalovirus exposure and HLA in healthy donors. A multiplex PCR was run with 60 Vbeta primers and 13 Jbeta primers. Some clones are missing from TCRdb's copy, which holds only in-frame ones; the method was immunoSEQ multiplex PCR. This table holds 120,000 or so clones, 60% to 80% found once. As for this clone: What it binds is unknown.

Study outcomes and limitations: Later, TCR association rates were found to vary by HLA locus, highest for DRB1 and lowest for HLA-C. Both high specificity and high sensitivity reportedly marked the classifier's diagnosis of cytomegalovirus status. Earlier findings revealed that most TCR beta V segments proved productive either about 87% or about 30% of the time.

The germline CDR1 and CDR2 sequences are LNHNV and YYDKDF (reference sequence). The CDR3 covers 13 residues. The receptor's source is a man aged 45-60 years in good health and CMV-seropositive. The material sequenced was PBMCs. The chain combines TRBV15 with TRBJ2-5, with D uncertain. With the DNA end fitting TRBJ2-7 better, the J assignment may be wrong. The CDR3 spells CATSNPTLYEQYF. Here the CDR3 DNA reads TGTGCCACCAGCAACCCGACACTCTACGAGCAGTACTTC.